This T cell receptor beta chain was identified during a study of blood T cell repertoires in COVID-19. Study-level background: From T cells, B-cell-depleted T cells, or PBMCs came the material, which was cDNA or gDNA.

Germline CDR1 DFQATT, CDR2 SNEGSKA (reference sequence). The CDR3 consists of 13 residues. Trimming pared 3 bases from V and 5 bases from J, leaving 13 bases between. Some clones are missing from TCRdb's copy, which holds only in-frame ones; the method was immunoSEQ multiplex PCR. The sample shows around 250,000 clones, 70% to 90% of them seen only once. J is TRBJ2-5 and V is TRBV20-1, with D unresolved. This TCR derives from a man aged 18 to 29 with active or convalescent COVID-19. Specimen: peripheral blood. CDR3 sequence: CSASSLEFETQYF. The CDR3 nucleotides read TGCAGTGCTAGTAGTCTGGAGTTCGAGACCCAGTACTTC.